This T cell receptor (beta chain) was captured by sequencing in a study of T-cell reconstitution after alpha-beta-depleted transplantation in children. With respect to this clonotype: Its antigen is not identified.

CDR1 is SGHAT and CDR2 is FQNNGV in the germline V gene. The ends lost 5 bases at V and 4 bases at J; junction bases unmatched: 10. The CDR3 has 17 amino acids. Study-level findings and limits: TCRbeta diversity was high at day 60 in some patients (a result of surviving recipient T cells and thymic progenitors).

The library targeted TCRbeta and was prepared with unique molecular identifiers. TCRdb re-derived calls from the PCR reads in MiXCR, one entry per CDR3 protein. The sample has approximately 500,000 distinct CDR3 sequences, roughly 30% seen once. This sequence joins TRBV11-2 and TRBJ2-3; 12 bases are shared with TRBD2. The sequencing used PBMCs, collected before TCRalphabeta/CD19-depleted stem cell transplant. This receptor was taken from a boy younger than two with Wiskott-Aldrich syndrome, due to receive a stem cell transplant. The CDR3 protein is CASSNRLAGVPPDTQYF. The DNA of the CDR3 is TGTGCCAGCAGCAACCGACTAGCGGGAGTGCCCCCAGATACGCAGTATTTT.